Listed here are 26 T cell receptor beta chains from one sample, sequenced in a study of blood T cell repertoires in COVID-19. This table comes from immunoSEQ multiplex PCR, and its TCRdb copy is limited to in-frame clones, with some not included. The sample consists of tens of thousands of clones, approximately 78% of them appearing once. The sequenced sample was peripheral blood. All receptors come from a human donor in a cohort sampled during active or convalescent COVID-19.

The chain has TRBV2 and TRBJ1-1; TRBD1 aligns across 7 bases. Trimming took 2 bases from V and 4 from J; bases not matched to a gene: 4. Germline V CDR1 and CDR2: SNHLY, FYNNEI. The CDR3 runs 14 residues. The CDR3 coding sequence is TGTGCCAGCAGTGAACAGGGGGGCCCCACTGAAGCTTTCTTT. Translating it yields CASSEQGGPTEAFF. Full variable domain (remainder filled in from reference TRBV2 and TRBJ1-1): EPEVTQTPSHQVTQMGQEVILRCVPISNHLYFYWYRQILGQKVEFLVSFYNNEISEKSEIFDDQFSVERPDGSNFTLKIRSTKLEDSAMYFCASSEQGGPTEAFFGQGTRLTVV.

The rearrangement uses TRBV12-3 or TRBV12-4 and TRBJ2-1; D unresolved. Trimming pared 3 bases from V and 6 bases from J, leaving 9 bases between. The CDR3 covers 13 residues. Written as DNA, the CDR3 is TGTGCCAGCAGTTTGGGCCCGGCCAATGAGCAGTTCTTC. Encoded protein: CASSLGPANEQFF.

In its sample, this clone was seen a few times. The rearrangement joins TRBV18 to TRBJ1-1; D is possibly TRBD1 (5 bases). Trimming took 3 bases from V and 1 from J, leaving 9 bases between them. The germline V gene encodes CDR1 KGHSH and CDR2 LQKENI. The CDR3 runs to 14 residues. The CDR3: CASSPGGSNTEAFF. The CDR3 DNA reads as TGTGCCAGCTCACCGGGGGGATCGAACACTGAAGCTTTCTTT.

The V call is TRBV9, the J call TRBJ1-3; maybe TRBD1 (5 bases). V gave up 0 bases and J gave up 0 bases, with 7 bases separating them. CDR3 size: 15 residues. Germline assignment: CDR1 SGDLS and CDR2 YYNGEE. The CDR3 DNA reads TGTGCCAGCAGCGTAGGACAGCCCTCTGGAAACACCATATATTTT. It specifies CASSVGQPSGNTIYF.

V usage is TRBV10-3 and J usage is TRBJ1-2; D is ambiguous. The V end lost 2 bases, the J end lost 4 bases, and 5 bases lay between the germline ends. CDR1 ENHRY and CDR2 SYGVKD come from the germline V gene. The CDR3 contains 12 residues. The CDR3 reads CAISEGSYGYTF. CDR3 in DNA: TGTGCCATCAGTGAGGGGAGCTATGGCTACACCTTC.

The chain combines TRBV7-2 with TRBJ1-4; perhaps TRBD1 as D (5 bases). V was trimmed by 5 bases and J by 4 bases, leaving 11 bases between them. Germline lookup yields CDR1 SGHTA and CDR2 FQGNSA. The CDR3 has 14 amino acids. CDR3 residues: CASSISGINEKLFF. CDR3 DNA sequence: TGTGCCAGCAGCATATCAGGGATTAATGAAAAACTGTTTTTT.

CDR3 sequence reads: CASSTGTGRGTGELFF. CDR3 DNA: TGTGCCAGTAGTACCGGGACAGGGAGGGGCACCGGGGAGCTGTTTTTT. This chain connects TRBV19 to TRBJ2-2, with 9 bases identical to TRBD1. Germline V gene sequence: CDR1 LNHDA, CDR2 SQIVND (reference sequence). V gave up 4 bases and J gave up 4 bases; unmatched junction bases: 7. CDR3 size: 16 residues.

V is TRBV18 and J is TRBJ2-5, with 8 bases fitting TRBD1. The CDR3 runs to 15 residues. J gave up 2 bases and V 2 bases, and 4 bases lay outside the gene matches. Germline lookup yields CDR1 KGHSH and CDR2 LQKENI. This chain's CDR3 is CASSPTGGLQETQYF. The CDR3 DNA follows: TGTGCCAGCTCACCAACAGGGGGACTTCAAGAGACCCAGTACTTC. The complete variable domain, with remaining parts taken from reference TRBV18 and TRBJ2-5, reads NAGVMQNPRHLVRRRGQEARLRCSPMKGHSHVYWYRQLPEEGLKFMVYLQKENIIDESGMPKERFSAEFPKEGPSILRIQQVVRGDSAAYFCASSPTGGLQETQYFGPGTRLLVL.

The rearrangement joins TRBV19 to TRBJ1-6, with a tentative D call TRBD1 (6 bases). CDR1 LNHDA and CDR2 SQIVND come from the germline V gene (reference sequence). V was pared by 4 bases and J by 1 base, with 8 bases between. The CDR3 length is 15 residues. The CDR3 here is CASSTDRSYNSPLHF. The CDR3 nucleotides read TGTGCCAGTAGTACTGACAGGTCCTATAATTCACCCCTCCACTTT. The variable domain in full, with the rest retrieved from reference TRBV19 and TRBJ1-6, is DGGITQSPKYLFRKEGQNVTLSCEQNLNHDAMYWYRQDPGQGLRLIYYSQIVNDFQKGDIAEGYSVSREKKESFPLTVTSAQKNPTAFYLCASSTDRSYNSPLHFGNGTRLTVT.

This clone was seen a single time. This rearrangement joins TRBV5-4 to TRBJ1-2, with a tentative D call TRBD1 (5 bases). From germline, CDR1 is SGHNT and CDR2 YYREEE (reference sequence). Trimming stripped 2 bases from V and 4 bases from J, with 15 bases between. The CDR3 sequence is 15 residues long. The CDR3 loop is CASSLDQGSVYGYTF. The CDR3 coding sequence is TGTGCCAGCAGCTTAGACCAGGGTTCCGTCTATGGCTACACCTTC. Filled out from reference TRBV5-4 and TRBJ1-2, the complete variable domain reads ETGVTQSPTHLIKTRGQQVTLRCSSQSGHNTVSWYQQALGQGPQFIFQYYREEENGRGNFPPRFSGLQFPNYSSELNVNALELDDSALYLCASSLDQGSVYGYTFGSGTRLTVV.

The rearrangement links TRBV7-2 to TRBJ2-1; perhaps TRBD1 as D (6 bases). CDR3 length: 14 amino acids. The germline gives CDR1 SGHTA, CDR2 FQGNSA. The germline V and J ends were trimmed by 1 base and 5 bases, with 9 bases remaining between them. The CDR3 protein is CASSLVDSNNEQFF. The CDR3 nucleotides read TGTGCCAGCAGCTTAGTGGACAGTAACAATGAGCAGTTCTTC. Full variable domain (outside the CDR3, taken from reference TRBV7-2 and TRBJ2-1): GAGVSQSPSNKVTEKGKDVELRCDPISGHTALYWYRQSLGQGLEFLIYFQGNSAPDKSGLPSDRFSAERTGGSVSTLTIQRTQQEDSAVYLCASSLVDSNNEQFFGPGTRLTVL.

The chain carries TRBV19 and TRBJ1-5; D remains ambiguous. The ends were cut back, 7 bases at V and 0 bases at J, with 10 bases in the middle. The CDR3 is 14 residues long. Germline V lookup: CDR1 LNHDA, CDR2 SQIVND (reference sequence). This CDR3 reads CASKEDYSNQPQHF. CDR3 bases: TGTGCCAGTAAGGAAGACTATAGCAATCAGCCCCAGCATTTT.

Notes on this clone: Other DNA sequences in this sample translate to the same CDR3. V usage is TRBV30 and J usage is TRBJ1-5; TRBD1 matches 10 bases. Germline CDR1 GTSNPN, CDR2 SVGIG (reference sequence). V trimming: 3 bases; J trimming: 4 bases; junction bases outside the gene matches: 3. The CDR3 is made up of 14 amino acids. CDR3 DNA: TGTGCCTGGAGCGGACAGGGGGGGAATCAGCCCCAGCATTTT. As protein: CAWSGQGGNQPQHF. Full variable domain (outside the CDR3, taken from reference TRBV30 and TRBJ1-5): SQTIHQWPATLVQPVGSPLSLECTVEGTSNPNLYWYRQAAGRGLQLLFYSVGIGQISSEVPQNLSASRPQDRQFILSSKKLLLSDSGFYLCAWSGQGGNQPQHFGDGTRLSIL.

This clone was detected once. The chain links TRBV7-2 to TRBJ2-3; 12 nucleotides agree with TRBD2. CDR3 length: 16 amino acids. Germline assignment: CDR1 SGHTA and CDR2 FQGNSA. V lost 0 bases, J lost 10 bases, and 8 bases stayed unmatched. The CDR3 region is CASSLATSGSAGPQYF. CDR3 DNA sequence: TGTGCCAGCAGCTTAGCGACTAGCGGGAGCGCAGGTCCGCAGTATTTT.

In this sample, this clone turned up a few times. J is TRBJ2-1 and V is TRBV3-1 (or the pseudogene TRBV3-2), with TRBD2 identical over 8 bases. CDR1 and CDR2 from the germline V gene are LGHDT and YNNKEL (reference sequence). The V and J ends lost 0 bases and 2 bases, in that order; junction bases with no gene match: 6. The CDR3 is 17 amino acids. The CDR3 here is CASSQEKRAGAYNEQFF. The CDR3 DNA reads TGTGCCAGCAGCCAAGAAAAGCGAGCGGGGGCCTACAATGAGCAGTTCTTC.

This clone was counted a single time. Other nucleotide sequences from this sample produce the same CDR3. V is TRBV6-5 and J is TRBJ2-1; 8 bases line up with TRBD2. Per the germline V gene, CDR1 is MNHEY and CDR2 is SVGAGI. CDR3 length: 14 amino acids. Trimming removed 4 bases from V and 4 bases from J; junction bases left unmatched: 3. The CDR3 bases are TGTGCCAGCAGTTTGAGCGGGGGTTACAATGAGCAGTTCTTC. Translation gives CASSLSGGYNEQFF.

The rearrangement joins TRBV4-2 to TRBJ2-1, with TRBD1 identical over 7 bases. Germline lookup yields CDR1 LGHNA and CDR2 YNFKEQ. V was pared by 2 bases and J by 7 bases, with 11 bases of the junction left unmatched. This CDR3 is 16 amino acids long. DNA for the CDR3: TGTGCCAGCAGCCAAAAGGAGAGGGACAGCACAAATGAGCAGTTCTTC. This gives the protein CASSQKERDSTNEQFF.

V is TRBV6-5 and J is TRBJ2-2, with a tentative D call TRBD2 (5 bases). With 2 bases removed from V and 5 bases from J, the gap between germline ends came to 12 bases. The CDR3 is 15 amino acids. CDR1 MNHEY and CDR2 SVGAGI come from the germline V gene. The CDR3 protein is CASSYKGVRTGELFF. CDR3 in DNA: TGTGCCAGCAGTTACAAGGGAGTTAGGACCGGGGAGCTGTTTTTT.

The CDR3 coding sequence is TGTGCCAGCAGCACTCGCGGGGGGGCGGACACCGGGGAGCTGTTTTTT. This sequence encodes CASSTRGGADTGELFF. This chain links TRBV9 with TRBJ2-2, with TRBD2 identical over 9 bases. Germline V gene sequence: CDR1 SGDLS, CDR2 YYNGEE. The CDR3 has 16 amino acids. The ends lost 4 bases at V and 3 bases at J; junction bases unmatched: 7.

The chain employs TRBV6-2 or TRBV6-3 and TRBJ2-3; D is perhaps TRBD2 (6 bases). The CDR3 consists of 15 residues. Per germline, CDR1 MNHEY and CDR2 SVGEGT. V lost 2 bases and J 3 bases, leaving 12 bases between the germline ends. Here the CDR3 reads CASSYGSGETDTQYF. The CDR3, as DNA: TGTGCCAGCAGTTACGGTTCGGGGGAGACAGATACGCAGTATTTT.

This clone was recorded a few times. This chain links TRBV5-6 with TRBJ2-3; D not certain. Trimming shortened V by 4 bases and J by 2 bases, and 8 bases separated the two germline ends. The CDR3 runs to 13 residues. The germline CDR1 and CDR2 sequences are SGHDT and YYEEEE. CDR3 region: CASSLRYTDTQYF. Here the CDR3 DNA reads TGTGCCAGCAGCCTCCGGTACACAGATACGCAGTATTTT.

The V call is TRBV30, the J call TRBJ1-3; a weak D match, TRBD1 (5 bases). The CDR3 length is 14 residues. V lost 4 bases, J lost 5 bases, and 15 bases lay in between. Germline CDR1 GTSNPN, CDR2 SVGIG (reference sequence). This chain's CDR3 is CAWTHGGSRNTIYF. Written as DNA, the CDR3 is TGTGCCTGGACCCACGGGGGTAGTCGAAACACCATATATTTT.

V is TRBV7-2 and J is TRBJ2-3; no clear D. Trimming stripped 4 bases from V and 2 bases from J, with 7 bases between. This CDR3 contains 13 residues. Germline-derived CDR1 and CDR2 are SGHTA and FQGNSA. This CDR3 is CASSYRYTDTQYF. DNA of the CDR3: TGTGCCAGCAGCTATCGGTACACAGATACGCAGTATTTT.

A note on this clone: Additional DNA sequences in this sample encode the identical CDR3. The V call is TRBV5-1, the J call TRBJ2-5; D remains ambiguous. The CDR3 totals 11 residues. V was trimmed by 5 bases and J by 2 bases, leaving 4 bases between them. Germline CDR1 reads SGHRS; CDR2 reads YFSETQ. The CDR3 bases are TGCGCCAGCAGTTCACAAGAGACCCAGTACTTC. Protein product: CASSSQETQYF.

CDR3 sequence: CASSPAGRRGSTDTQYF. The CDR3 DNA is TGTGCCAGCAGCCCAGCGGGGCGGCGGGGGTCCACAGATACGCAGTATTTT. The V and J genes are TRBV11-3 and TRBJ2-3; 7 bases are a match to TRBD2. V lost 5 bases to trimming and J lost 2 bases; unmatched junction nucleotides: 13. Per the germline V gene, CDR1 is SGHNT and CDR2 is YENEEA. The CDR3 is 17 residues long. Full variable domain (missing parts from reference TRBV11-3 and TRBJ2-3): EAGVVQSPRYKIIEKKQPVAFWCNPISGHNTLYWYLQNLGQGPELLIRYENEEAVDDSQLPKDRFSAERLKGVDSTLKIQPAELGDSAVYLCASSPAGRRGSTDTQYFGPGTRLTVL.

V gene TRBV7-9 combines with J gene TRBJ2-3, with D maybe TRBD2 (5 bases). The CDR3 runs to 14 residues. Germline lookup yields CDR1 SEHNR and CDR2 FQNEAQ (reference sequence). Trimming took 5 bases from V and 1 from J, leaving 10 bases between them. The DNA of the CDR3 is TGTGCCAGCAGCCTCCCCGGGGGCACAGATACGCAGTATTTT. It codes for CASSLPGGTDTQYF.